This entry describes one T cell receptor (beta chain). Trimming left V 3 bases short and J 4 bases short, with 12 bases between. Germline V lookup: CDR1 LNHNV, CDR2 YYDKDF (reference sequence). The CDR3 runs 14 residues. This sample is part of a study of T-cell reconstitution after alpha-beta-depleted transplantation in children. It was with unique molecular identifiers that the TCRbeta library was prepared. TCRdb processed the PCR reads anew with MiXCR; each CDR3 protein has one entry. This repertoire shows 500,000 or so distinct CDR3 sequences, more than 9.5% found once; its top ten account for around 13%.

The sample consisted of PBMCs, mostly from graft donor cells, taken 180 days after TCRalphabeta/CD19-depleted stem cell transplant. The V and J genes are TRBV15 and TRBJ1-2, with D unresolved. The clonotype was recovered from a female patient aged 2-9 years who had a stem cell transplant for aplastic anemia, so the T cells may come from the graft donor. CDR3 protein: CATSSLPRRYGYTF. The CDR3 DNA is TGTGCCACCAGCAGCCTCCCGCGACGCTATGGCTACACCTTC.